At least ten counts were recorded for the clone carrying this T cell receptor (beta chain). The antigen is not known. The germline CDR1 and CDR2 sequences are LGHNA and YNFKEQ. The CDR3 is 13 amino acids. Trimming stripped 0 bases from V and 9 bases from J, with 9 bases between. The data were obtained in a study of CD8 T cells in ankylosing spondylitis. Study observations and caveats: Disease-associated clones were CD8+ and fairly uncommon in peripheral blood. A TCR beta motif of under 10 highly homologous variants seemed to mark ankylosing spondylitis blood.

Libraries of TCR beta came from quantitative 5'-RACE with molecular barcodes. TCRdb used MiXCR to reprocess the 5' RACE reads, holding one entry per CDR3 protein. The table includes some 250,000 distinct CDR3 sequences, 20% to 30% detected once. The chain employs TRBV4-2 and TRBJ2-1; D possibly corresponds to TRBD2 (5 bases). This sequence originates from a male donor with ankylosing spondylitis or in good health (not recorded which). Material for sequencing was blood, either unsorted or a sorted T cell fraction (not recorded which). In DNA form, the CDR3 reads TGTGCCAGCAGCCAAGATCAGGCGGGTGAGCAGTTCTTC. This encodes CASSQDQAGEQFF.